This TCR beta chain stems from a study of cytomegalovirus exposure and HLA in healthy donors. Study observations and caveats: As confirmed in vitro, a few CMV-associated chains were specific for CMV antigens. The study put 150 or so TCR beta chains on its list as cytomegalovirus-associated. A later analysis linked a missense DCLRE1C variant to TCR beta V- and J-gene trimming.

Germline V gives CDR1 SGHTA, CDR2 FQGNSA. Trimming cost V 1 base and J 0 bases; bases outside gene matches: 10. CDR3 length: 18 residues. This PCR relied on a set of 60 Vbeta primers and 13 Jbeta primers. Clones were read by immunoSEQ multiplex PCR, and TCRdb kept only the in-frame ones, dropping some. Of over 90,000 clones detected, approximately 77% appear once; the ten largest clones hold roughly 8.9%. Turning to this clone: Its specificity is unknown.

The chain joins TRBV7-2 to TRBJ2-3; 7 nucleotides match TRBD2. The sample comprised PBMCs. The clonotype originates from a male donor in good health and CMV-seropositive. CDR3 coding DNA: TGTGCCAGCAGCTTAGGTGGTACTAGCGAACTTAGCACAGATACGCAGTATTTT. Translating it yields CASSLGGTSELSTDTQYF.